Shown below are 29 T cell receptor beta chains from a single sample sequenced in a study of T cells after yellow fever vaccination. TCRdb redid the calling of the 5' RACE reads with MiXCR, one entry per CDR3 protein. The sample shows more than 350,000 distinct CDR3 sequences, 11% of them seen only once. This sample comprised PBMCs, obtained on the day of the first yellow fever vaccination. The receptors here all came from a man aged 18 to 29 who received the YFV17D yellow fever vaccine.

V gene TRBV3-1 combines with J gene TRBJ2-5; D is perhaps TRBD2 (7 bases). This CDR3 has 16 residues. Germline loops: CDR1 LGHDT, CDR2 YNNKEL (reference sequence). The V end lost 5 bases, the J end lost 6 bases, and 22 bases lay between the germline ends. CDR3 amino acids: CASSAPGGGGRQTQYF. As DNA, the CDR3 is TGTGCCAGCAGCGCTCCCGGAGGGGGGGGCCGTCAGACCCAGTACTTC.

The chain joins TRBV7-8 to TRBJ2-1; D is unclear. This CDR3 comprises 14 residues. V was trimmed by 4 bases and J by 7 bases, leaving 14 bases between them. CDR1 SGHVS and CDR2 FQNEAQ come from the germline V gene. The CDR3 loop reads CASSSPAIWNEQFF. The CDR3 bases are TGTGCCAGCAGCTCACCCGCCATCTGGAATGAGCAGTTCTTC.

This clonotype was detected many times. The V gene is TRBV12-3 or TRBV12-4, the J gene TRBJ1-6; no definite D call. This CDR3 region has 12 residues. With 3 bases removed from V and 8 bases from J, the gap between germline ends came to 5 bases. CDR3: CASSFIHSPLHF. Written as DNA, the CDR3 is TGTGCCAGCAGTTTTATCCATTCACCCCTCCACTTT.

The rearrangement joins TRBV27 to TRBJ2-2; D tentatively reads TRBD1 or TRBD2 (5 bases each). V gave up 10 bases and J gave up 3 bases, with 21 bases separating them. CDR1 and CDR2 (germline): MNHEY, SMNVEV (reference sequence). The length of the CDR3 is 16 residues. CDR3 bases: TGTGCCAACCCCATTCAGAGGGGACCCCACACCGGGGAGCTGTTTTTT. It encodes CANPIQRGPHTGELFF.

The table lists this clonotype with a few counts. The chain employs TRBV7-2 and TRBJ2-3; D may be TRBD1 or TRBD2 (5 bases each). The germline gives CDR1 SGHTA, CDR2 FQGNSA. Trimming removed 3 bases at V and 11 bases at J, with 15 bases between. The CDR3 length is 13 residues. The CDR3 here is CASSLGPPGMQYF. As DNA, the CDR3 is TGTGCCAGCAGCTTGGGACCCCCAGGGATGCAGTATTTT.

The rearrangement joins TRBV4-1 to TRBJ1-2, with D hard to call. The CDR3 extends over 15 amino acids. V lost 4 bases, J lost 4 bases, and 16 bases lay in between. CDR1 and CDR2 (germline): MGHRA, YSYEKL. The CDR3 region is CASSLEPSIAYGYTF. The CDR3 region has the DNA TGCGCCAGCAGCCTGGAGCCGAGTATTGCCTATGGCTACACCTTC.

The chain has TRBV5-1 and TRBJ1-2; D unclear. The CDR3 sequence is 14 residues long. Trimming left V 0 bases short and J 9 bases short, with 15 bases between. Germline V gene lookup returns CDR1 SGHRS and CDR2 YFSETQ. The CDR3 here is CASSLGEYSGSYTF. As DNA, the CDR3 is TGCGCCAGCAGCTTGGGGGAGTATTCTGGGAGCTACACCTTC.

The rearrangement uses TRBV2 and TRBJ2-1, with 10 bases identical to TRBD2. In germline, CDR1 is SNHLY, CDR2 FYNNEI. CDR3 length: 12 residues. Losses at the gene ends were 11 bases for V and 6 bases for J; bases not matched to a gene: 4. CDR3 sequence: CAGGLAFNEQFF. Here the CDR3 DNA reads TGTGCCGGGGGACTAGCGTTCAATGAGCAGTTCTTC.

This clonotype was seen only a few times. The CDR3 is CASSYSGQSYGYTF. In nucleotides, the CDR3 is TGTGCCAGCAGTTACTCGGGGCAGTCCTATGGCTACACCTTC. V is TRBV6-5 and J is TRBJ1-2, with D possibly TRBD1 on 5 matching bases. The V gene's germline CDR1 is MNHEY and CDR2 SVGAGI. Trimming took off 0 bases at V and 4 bases at J, with 9 bases between the two ends. The length of the CDR3 is 14 residues.

In its sample, this clonotype was seen a few times. The chain carries TRBV6-5 and TRBJ1-2, with TRBD1 matching 7 bases. This CDR3 has 14 residues. V gave up 4 bases and J gave up 5 bases; unmatched junction bases: 7. From germline, CDR1 is MNHEY and CDR2 SVGAGI. The DNA of the CDR3 is TGTGCCAGCAGTTCCAATGACAGGGTGTATGGCTACACCTTC. As protein: CASSSNDRVYGYTF.

This chain's CDR3 is CASSPPGSSGVQYV. Here the CDR3 DNA reads TGTGCCAGCTCACCACCCGGCTCCTCCGGTGTGCAGTACGTC. This chain uses TRBV18 with TRBJ2-7; D gene unclear. V dropped 0 bases and J dropped 9 bases, with 15 bases sitting between them. From germline, CDR1 is KGHSH and CDR2 LQKENI. The CDR3 contains 14 residues.

The table lists this clonotype with a few counts. The rearrangement joins TRBV7-9 to TRBJ2-5; D gene unclear. This CDR3 contains 14 residues. V was trimmed by 5 bases and J by 2 bases, leaving 12 bases between them. Per the germline V gene, CDR1 is SEHNR and CDR2 is FQNEAQ (reference sequence). The CDR3 DNA is TGTGCCAGCAGCGCGTGGTCCCGGCAAGAGACCCAGTACTTC. It codes for CASSAWSRQETQYF. Full variable domain (remainder filled in from reference TRBV7-9 and TRBJ2-5): DTGVSQNPRHKITKRGQNVTFRCDPISEHNRLYWYRQTLGQGPEFLTYFQNEAQLEKSRLLSDRFSAERPKGSFSTLEIQRTEQGDSAMYLCASSAWSRQETQYFGPGTRLLVL.

This chain joins TRBV6-1 and TRBJ1-4, with 7 positions matching TRBD1. Per the germline V gene, CDR1 is MNHNS and CDR2 is SASEGT. The V and J ends lost 5 bases and 7 bases, in that order; junction bases with no gene match: 10. The CDR3 consists of 15 residues. DNA of the CDR3: TGTGCCAGCAGTCCAGATCGACAGGGCGGTGAAAAACTGTTTTTT. As protein: CASSPDRQGGEKLFF.

This clonotype was recorded a few times. J is TRBJ2-3 and V is TRBV4-1, with D perhaps TRBD1 or TRBD2 (5 bases each). Per germline, CDR1 MGHRA and CDR2 YSYEKL. The CDR3 is made up of 16 amino acids. The V end lost 4 bases, the J end lost 0 bases, and 14 bases lay between the germline ends. CDR3 bases: TGCGCCAGCAGCCGCCGAGGGGATTTTAGCACAGATACGCAGTATTTT. This codes for CASSRRGDFSTDTQYF.

This clonotype was seen at least ten times. This rearrangement joins TRBV5-1 to TRBJ2-3; 8 bases agree with TRBD2. Germline lookup yields CDR1 SGHRS and CDR2 YFSETQ. This CDR3 is 15 amino acids long. The trim removed 6 bases at V and 0 bases at J, leaving 6 bases unmatched. The CDR3 nucleotides read TGCGCCAGCAACGAGCGGGGGACTAGCACAGATACGCAGTATTTT. It yields the protein CASNERGTSTDTQYF.

In DNA form, the CDR3 reads TGTGCCAGCAGTTACACGGGGGGCACTCCTAGCACAGATACGCAGTATTTT. It encodes CASSYTGGTPSTDTQYF. V gene TRBV27 combines with J gene TRBJ2-3, with D maybe TRBD2 (7 bases). The ends were cut back, 4 bases at V and 0 bases at J, with 17 bases in the middle. The CDR3 extends over 17 amino acids. Germline lookup yields CDR1 MNHEY and CDR2 SMNVEV (reference sequence).

This clonotype occurred a few times. This chain connects TRBV6-6 to TRBJ2-7; D is possibly TRBD1 (5 bases). The CDR3 contains 13 residues. Germline CDR1 reads MNHNY; CDR2 reads SVGAGI (reference sequence). V shed 5 bases and J shed 3 bases, with 11 bases lying between them. The CDR3 is CASSTQGFYEQYF. DNA for the CDR3: TGTGCCAGCAGTACCCAGGGTTTCTACGAGCAGTACTTC.

This clonotype was counted ten times or more. CDR3: CAISDDQGPETQYF. CDR3 in DNA: TGTGCCATCAGTGATGACCAGGGACCCGAGACCCAGTACTTC. This sequence joins TRBV10-3 and TRBJ2-5; TRBD1 or TRBD2 may be the D gene (5 bases each). The CDR3 extends over 14 amino acids. Germline-derived CDR1 and CDR2 are ENHRY and SYGVKD. The V gene lost 3 bases and the J gene lost 5 bases, with 13 bases spanning the gap.

This clonotype was seen only once. This chain uses TRBV10-3 with TRBJ2-7, with 8 nucleotides matching TRBD1. V was pared by 5 bases and J by 5 bases, with 11 bases of the junction left unmatched. Germline CDR1 and CDR2: ENHRY and SYGVKD. This CDR3 is 15 amino acids long. The CDR3 nucleotides are TGTGCCATCAGTCGACAGGGGACGGCCTTCGACGAGCAGTACGTC. Its translation: CAISRQGTAFDEQYV.

V usage is TRBV6-5 and J usage is TRBJ1-1; unclear D gene. V was trimmed by 0 bases and J by 1 base, leaving 12 bases between them. This CDR3 has 16 amino acids. Germline values: CDR1 MNHEY, CDR2 SVGAGI. CDR3 in DNA: TGTGCCAGCAGTTACTCCTTTCTTACCTCGAACACTGAAGCTTTCTTT. Translating gives CASSYSFLTSNTEAFF.

This chain links TRBV12-3 or TRBV12-4 with TRBJ1-3; D is ambiguous. The V end was cut by 6 bases, the J end by 0 bases, with 6 bases between. The CDR3 runs to 13 residues. The CDR3 sequence is CASSENSGNTIYF. Written as DNA, the CDR3 is TGTGCCAGCAGCGAGAACTCTGGAAACACCATATATTTT.

This chain connects TRBV10-3 to TRBJ1-1, with TRBD1 as a possible D gene (6 bases). The V end lost 6 bases, the J end lost 8 bases, and 16 bases lay between the germline ends. From germline, CDR1 is ENHRY and CDR2 SYGVKD. The CDR3 has 13 residues. CDR3 coding DNA: TGTGCCATCAGGAGTACAGGGTTGGTCGAAGCTTTCTTT. Amino acids: CAIRSTGLVEAFF.

The chain links TRBV29-1 to TRBJ2-6; D remains unclear. Germline V gene sequence: CDR1 SQVTM, CDR2 ANQGSEA. The CDR3 contains 15 residues. Trimming left V 4 bases short and J 0 bases short, with 10 bases between. CDR3 bases: TGCAGCGTTGGGGCAGGACCCTCTGGGGCCAACGTCCTGACTTTC. Residues: CSVGAGPSGANVLTF.

This clonotype was seen a few times. This sequence joins TRBV9 and TRBJ2-1; 8 positions agree with TRBD2. After removal of 3 bases from V and 4 bases from J, the junction contained 3 bases not matched to a gene. The germline V gene encodes CDR1 SGDLS and CDR2 YYNGEE. There are 14 residues in the CDR3. CDR3 loop: CASSAIAGYNEQFF. For the CDR3, the DNA is TGTGCCAGCAGCGCGATAGCGGGGTACAATGAGCAGTTCTTC.

The chain couples TRBV7-9 to TRBJ1-1; D possibly corresponds to TRBD1 (5 bases). Germline V gene lookup returns CDR1 SEHNR and CDR2 FQNEAQ (reference sequence). V was trimmed by 1 base and J by 1 base, leaving 7 bases between them. The CDR3 is 14 residues long. The CDR3 DNA follows: TGTGCCAGCAGCTTAGGAGACAGGAACACTGAAGCTTTCTTT. Translation gives CASSLGDRNTEAFF. The full variable domain, with the rest looked up from reference TRBV7-9 and TRBJ1-1, is DTGVSQNPRHKITKRGQNVTFRCDPISEHNRLYWYRQTLGQGPEFLTYFQNEAQLEKSRLLSDRFSAERPKGSFSTLEIQRTEQGDSAMYLCASSLGDRNTEAFFGQGTRLTVV.

The chain has TRBV12-3 or TRBV12-4 and TRBJ2-3; maybe TRBD2 (7 bases). This CDR3 region has 16 residues. Trimming stripped 7 bases from V and 0 bases from J, with 17 bases between. The CDR3 is CASKPRGAASTDTQYF. The CDR3 DNA reads as TGTGCCAGCAAACCCCGGGGGGCCGCTAGCACAGATACGCAGTATTTT.

This clonotype was counted only a few times. The V and J genes are TRBV4-3 and TRBJ1-2, with D unresolved. Trimming cost V 0 bases and J 5 bases, with 22 bases left between them. Germline V gene sequence: CDR1 LGHNA, CDR2 YSLEER. This CDR3 comprises 18 residues. This chain's CDR3 is CASSQEGGEALSAYGYTF. CDR3 coding DNA: TGCGCCAGCAGCCAAGAGGGTGGCGAAGCCCTCTCAGCTTATGGCTACACCTTC.

In this sample, this clonotype turned up a few times. The chain couples TRBV24-1 to TRBJ2-7, with TRBD1 matching over 7 bases. The V gene's germline CDR1 is KGHDR and CDR2 SFDVKD. The CDR3 loop spans 20 amino acids. Trimming at V came to 0 bases and at J to 3 bases, leaving 19 bases not matched to a gene. The CDR3 loop reads CATSDLPRLRTGPIVYEQYF. The DNA of the CDR3 is TGTGCCACCAGTGATTTGCCCCGGTTGCGGACAGGACCGATTGTCTACGAGCAGTACTTC.

The genes are TRBV3-1 and TRBJ2-1, with 9 nucleotides matching TRBD2. This CDR3 has 15 amino acids. The junction had 2 bases not matched to a gene; V was cut back by 3 bases and J by 2 bases. Germline V CDR1 and CDR2: LGHDT, YNNKEL (reference sequence). CDR3 sequence reads: CASSQRGGTYNEQFF. CDR3 nucleotides: TGTGCCAGCAGCCAGCGGGGGGGCACCTACAATGAGCAGTTCTTC.